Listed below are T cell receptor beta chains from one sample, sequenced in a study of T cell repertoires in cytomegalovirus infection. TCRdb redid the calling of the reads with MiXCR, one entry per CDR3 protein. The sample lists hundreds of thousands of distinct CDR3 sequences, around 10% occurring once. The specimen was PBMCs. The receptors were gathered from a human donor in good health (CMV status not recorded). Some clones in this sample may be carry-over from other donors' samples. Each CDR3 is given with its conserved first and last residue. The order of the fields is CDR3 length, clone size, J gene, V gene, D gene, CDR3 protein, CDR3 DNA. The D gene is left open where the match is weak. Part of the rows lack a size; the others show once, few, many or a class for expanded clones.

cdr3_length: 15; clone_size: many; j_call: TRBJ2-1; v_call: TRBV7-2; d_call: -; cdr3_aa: CASTLLRGGYNEQFF; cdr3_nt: TGTGCCAGCACCCTTTTACGGGGCGGGTACAATGAGCAGTTCTTC
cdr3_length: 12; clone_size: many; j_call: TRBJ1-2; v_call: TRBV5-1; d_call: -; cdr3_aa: CASSFSGNGYTF; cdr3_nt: TGCGCCAGCAGCTTCTCAGGGAATGGCTACACCTTC
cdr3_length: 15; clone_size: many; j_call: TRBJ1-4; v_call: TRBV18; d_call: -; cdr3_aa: CASAPRVATNEKLFF; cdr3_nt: TGTGCCAGCGCGCCACGGGTAGCAACTAATGAAAAACTGTTTTTT
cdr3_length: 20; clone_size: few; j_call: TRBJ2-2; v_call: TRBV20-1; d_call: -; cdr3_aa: CSAKTRFGLRPDNPTGELFF; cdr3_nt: TGCAGTGCCAAGACGCGTTTCGGGTTACGGCCAGACAACCCCACCGGGGAGCTGTTTTTT
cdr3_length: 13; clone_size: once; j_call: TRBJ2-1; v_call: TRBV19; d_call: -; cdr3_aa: CASSMKGPNEQFF; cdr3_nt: TGTGCCAGTAGTATGAAGGGGCCCAATGAGCAGTTCTTC
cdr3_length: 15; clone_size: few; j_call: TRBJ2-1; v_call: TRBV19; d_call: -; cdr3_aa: CASSMVQGPYNEQFF; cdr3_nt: TGTGCCAGTAGTATGGTACAGGGTCCCTACAATGAGCAGTTCTTC
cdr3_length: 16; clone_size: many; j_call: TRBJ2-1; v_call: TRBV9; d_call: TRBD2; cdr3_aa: CASSASGGSSYNEQFF; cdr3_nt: TGTGCCAGCAGCGCTAGCGGGGGTAGCTCCTACAATGAGCAGTTCTTC
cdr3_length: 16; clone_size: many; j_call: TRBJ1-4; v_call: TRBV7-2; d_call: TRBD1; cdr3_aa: CASSLGPGQGSEKLFF; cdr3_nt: TGTGCCAGCAGCTTAGGACCAGGACAGGGTAGTGAAAAACTGTTTTTT
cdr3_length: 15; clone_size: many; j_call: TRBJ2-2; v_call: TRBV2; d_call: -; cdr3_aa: CASTRDRSPTGELFF; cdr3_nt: TGTGCCAGCACCAGAGACAGGTCCCCAACCGGGGAGCTGTTTTTT
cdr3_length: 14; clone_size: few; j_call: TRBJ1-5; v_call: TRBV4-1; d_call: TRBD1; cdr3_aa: CASSRTGYVQPQHF; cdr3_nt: TGCGCCAGCAGCAGGACAGGGTACGTTCAGCCCCAGCATTTT
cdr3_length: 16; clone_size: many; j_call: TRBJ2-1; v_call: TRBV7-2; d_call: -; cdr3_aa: CASSTAGAGSYNEQFF; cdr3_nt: TGTGCCAGCAGCACGGCGGGGGCGGGGTCCTACAATGAGCAGTTCTTC
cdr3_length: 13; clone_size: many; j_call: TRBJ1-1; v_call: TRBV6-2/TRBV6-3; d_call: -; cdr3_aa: CASSYSRGTEAFF; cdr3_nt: TGTGCCAGCAGTTATTCAAGGGGAACTGAAGCTTTCTTT
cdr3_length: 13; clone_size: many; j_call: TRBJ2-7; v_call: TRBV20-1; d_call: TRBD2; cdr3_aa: CSASLRGAYEQYF; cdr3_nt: TGCAGTGCTAGCCTGCGGGGGGCCTACGAGCAGTACTTC
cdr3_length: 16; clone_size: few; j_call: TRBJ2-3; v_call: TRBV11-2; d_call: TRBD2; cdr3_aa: CASSLDPAGATDTQYF; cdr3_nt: TGTGCCAGCAGCTTAGATCCAGCGGGGGCCACAGATACGCAGTATTTT
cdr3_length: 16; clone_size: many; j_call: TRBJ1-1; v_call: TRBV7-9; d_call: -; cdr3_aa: CASSLAVKFEGVEAFF; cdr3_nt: TGTGCCAGCAGCTTAGCGGTAAAGTTTGAGGGGGTTGAAGCTTTCTTT
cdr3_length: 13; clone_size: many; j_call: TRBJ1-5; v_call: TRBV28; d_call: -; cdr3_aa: CASRQGRSQPQHF; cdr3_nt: TGTGCCAGCAGACAGGGACGAAGTCAGCCCCAGCATTTT
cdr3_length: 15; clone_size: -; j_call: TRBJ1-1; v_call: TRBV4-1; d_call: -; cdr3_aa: CASSQEWTVNTEAFF; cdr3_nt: TGCGCCAGCAGCCAAGAATGGACAGTAAACACTGAAGCTTTCTTT
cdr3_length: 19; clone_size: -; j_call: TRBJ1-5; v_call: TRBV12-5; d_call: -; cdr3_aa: CASGLVLSSLEASNQPQHF; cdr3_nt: TGTGCTAGTGGTTTGGTACTGAGCTCCCTGGAGGCGAGCAATCAGCCCCAGCATTTT
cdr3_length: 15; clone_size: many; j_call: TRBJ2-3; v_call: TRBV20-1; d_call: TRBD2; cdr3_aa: CSAMVAGGSTDTQYF; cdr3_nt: TGCAGTGCAATGGTAGCGGGGGGGAGCACAGATACGCAGTATTTT
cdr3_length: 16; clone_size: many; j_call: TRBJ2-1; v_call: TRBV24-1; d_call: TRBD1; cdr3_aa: CATSDPGQGIVDEQFF; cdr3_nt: TGTGCCACCAGTGACCCCGGACAGGGAATTGTGGATGAGCAGTTCTTC
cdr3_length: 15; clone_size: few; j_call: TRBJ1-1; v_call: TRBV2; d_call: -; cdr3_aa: CASSESPNRDTEAFF; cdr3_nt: TGTGCCAGCAGTGAAAGTCCCAACAGGGACACTGAAGCTTTCTTT
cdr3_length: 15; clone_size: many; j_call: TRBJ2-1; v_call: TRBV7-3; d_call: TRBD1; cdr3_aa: CASSLGTGPLNEQFF; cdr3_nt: TGTGCCAGCAGCCTCGGGACAGGGCCCCTCAATGAGCAGTTCTTC
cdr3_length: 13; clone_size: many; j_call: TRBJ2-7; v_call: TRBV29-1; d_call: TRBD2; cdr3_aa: CSVGTSGDYEQYF; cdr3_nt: TGCAGCGTTGGGACTAGCGGGGACTACGAGCAGTACTTC
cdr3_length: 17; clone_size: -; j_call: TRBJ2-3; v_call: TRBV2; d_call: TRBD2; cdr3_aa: CASSDFGTISISDTQYF; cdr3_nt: TGTGCCAGCAGTGATTTTGGGACTATATCTATCTCAGATACGCAGTATTTT
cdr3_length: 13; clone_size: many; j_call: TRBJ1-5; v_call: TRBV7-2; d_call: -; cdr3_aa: CATAPGTYQPQHF; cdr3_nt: TGTGCCACCGCCCCGGGGACTTACCAGCCCCAGCATTTT
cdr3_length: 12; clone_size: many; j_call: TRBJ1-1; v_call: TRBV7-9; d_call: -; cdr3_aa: CASSLDRREAFF; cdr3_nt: TGTGCCAGCAGCTTAGACAGGAGAGAAGCTTTCTTT
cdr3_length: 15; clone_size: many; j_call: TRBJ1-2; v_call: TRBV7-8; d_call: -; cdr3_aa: CASSTRQLFNYGYTF; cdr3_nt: TGTGCCAGCAGCACCCGACAACTTTTTAACTATGGCTACACCTTC